This note documents a single TCR beta chain sequence. The source of the sample is a study of cytomegalovirus exposure and HLA in healthy donors. Both 60 Vbeta primers and 13 Jbeta primers went into the PCR. The assay was immunoSEQ multiplex PCR, and TCRdb's table has in-frame clones only and misses some. Among about 200,000 clones, roughly 77% were seen once, and the ten largest hold more than 0.35%. CDR3 size: 13 residues. Germline-derived CDR1 and CDR2 are SEHNR and FQNEAQ (reference sequence). J was trimmed by 5 bases and V by 6 bases; bases with no gene match: 7. The source of this sequence is a male donor in good health and CMV-seropositive. V usage is TRBV7-9 and J usage is TRBJ2-7, with TRBD1 matching over 7 bases. Sequenced: PBMCs. The CDR3: CASRSTGTDEQYF. The CDR3 DNA is TGTGCCAGCAGATCGACCGGGACAGACGAGCAGTACTTC.